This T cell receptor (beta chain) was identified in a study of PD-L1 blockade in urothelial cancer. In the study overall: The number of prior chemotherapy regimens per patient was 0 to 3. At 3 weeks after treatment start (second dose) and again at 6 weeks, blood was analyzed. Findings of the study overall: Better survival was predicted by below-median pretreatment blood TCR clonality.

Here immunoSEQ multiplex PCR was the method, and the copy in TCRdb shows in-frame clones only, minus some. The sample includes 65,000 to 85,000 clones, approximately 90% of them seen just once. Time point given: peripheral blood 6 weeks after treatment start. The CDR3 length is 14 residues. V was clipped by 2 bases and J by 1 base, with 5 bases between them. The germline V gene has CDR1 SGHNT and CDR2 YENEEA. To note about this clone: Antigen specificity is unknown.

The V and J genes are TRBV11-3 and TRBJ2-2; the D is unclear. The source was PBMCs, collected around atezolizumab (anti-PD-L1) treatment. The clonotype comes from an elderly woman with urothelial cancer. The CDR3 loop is CASSLMRNTGELFF. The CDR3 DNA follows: TGTGCCAGCAGCTTAATGAGGAACACCGGGGAGCTGTTTTTT.